The present T cell receptor beta chain was sequenced within a study of T cell changes during pregnancy in multiple sclerosis. This CDR3 is built from 13 residues. Trimming removed 1 base at V and 5 bases at J, with 8 bases between. Germline V gene data show CDR1 as SGHNT and CDR2 as YENEEA. Profiling relied on immunoSEQ multiplex PCR, and the TCRdb table lists in-frame clones only, not all of them. Of about 60,000 clones listed, around 90% are singletons. Here the sequenced sample was CD4+ T cells from peripheral blood mononuclear cells, taken after pregnancy. The chain couples TRBV11-3 to TRBJ2-5; D ambiguous. This clonotype was sampled from a female donor in good health, enrolled as a control in a pregnancy study. DNA for the CDR3: TGTGCCAGCAGCTTAGGAGGTGGGGAGACCCAGTACTTC. It translates to CASSLGGGETQYF.